The sequence of this TCR beta chain was determined in a study of blood T cell repertoires in COVID-19. Study-level information: Some COVID-19 samples were acute and others convalescent; all came from the United States, Italy and Spain.

Profiled with immunoSEQ multiplex PCR; TCRdb holds only in-frame clones, not every one. The profile covers about 350,000 clones, with less than 90% appearing a single time and around 3% taken by the ten largest. Participants were aged about 18 to 100 years, lived in over 20 US areas, and enrolled virtually. Each recovered donor of Cohort 3 presented with two negative PCRs, clearance, or symptom resolution. CDR3 size: 16 residues. CDR1 and CDR2 from the germline V gene are MGHRA and YSYEKL. The J segment lost 5 bases and the V segment lost 0 bases, leaving 7 bases of the junction unmatched. This chain connects TRBV4-1 to TRBJ1-2, with TRBD1 identical over 9 bases. The clonotype comes from a woman in her 30s who had recovered from COVID-19. The sequenced sample consisted of PBMCs or T cells enriched from blood (not recorded which). The CDR3 protein is CASSQDPGQGWYGYTF. The CDR3 DNA reads TGCGCCAGCAGCCAAGACCCGGGACAGGGTTGGTATGGCTACACCTTC.